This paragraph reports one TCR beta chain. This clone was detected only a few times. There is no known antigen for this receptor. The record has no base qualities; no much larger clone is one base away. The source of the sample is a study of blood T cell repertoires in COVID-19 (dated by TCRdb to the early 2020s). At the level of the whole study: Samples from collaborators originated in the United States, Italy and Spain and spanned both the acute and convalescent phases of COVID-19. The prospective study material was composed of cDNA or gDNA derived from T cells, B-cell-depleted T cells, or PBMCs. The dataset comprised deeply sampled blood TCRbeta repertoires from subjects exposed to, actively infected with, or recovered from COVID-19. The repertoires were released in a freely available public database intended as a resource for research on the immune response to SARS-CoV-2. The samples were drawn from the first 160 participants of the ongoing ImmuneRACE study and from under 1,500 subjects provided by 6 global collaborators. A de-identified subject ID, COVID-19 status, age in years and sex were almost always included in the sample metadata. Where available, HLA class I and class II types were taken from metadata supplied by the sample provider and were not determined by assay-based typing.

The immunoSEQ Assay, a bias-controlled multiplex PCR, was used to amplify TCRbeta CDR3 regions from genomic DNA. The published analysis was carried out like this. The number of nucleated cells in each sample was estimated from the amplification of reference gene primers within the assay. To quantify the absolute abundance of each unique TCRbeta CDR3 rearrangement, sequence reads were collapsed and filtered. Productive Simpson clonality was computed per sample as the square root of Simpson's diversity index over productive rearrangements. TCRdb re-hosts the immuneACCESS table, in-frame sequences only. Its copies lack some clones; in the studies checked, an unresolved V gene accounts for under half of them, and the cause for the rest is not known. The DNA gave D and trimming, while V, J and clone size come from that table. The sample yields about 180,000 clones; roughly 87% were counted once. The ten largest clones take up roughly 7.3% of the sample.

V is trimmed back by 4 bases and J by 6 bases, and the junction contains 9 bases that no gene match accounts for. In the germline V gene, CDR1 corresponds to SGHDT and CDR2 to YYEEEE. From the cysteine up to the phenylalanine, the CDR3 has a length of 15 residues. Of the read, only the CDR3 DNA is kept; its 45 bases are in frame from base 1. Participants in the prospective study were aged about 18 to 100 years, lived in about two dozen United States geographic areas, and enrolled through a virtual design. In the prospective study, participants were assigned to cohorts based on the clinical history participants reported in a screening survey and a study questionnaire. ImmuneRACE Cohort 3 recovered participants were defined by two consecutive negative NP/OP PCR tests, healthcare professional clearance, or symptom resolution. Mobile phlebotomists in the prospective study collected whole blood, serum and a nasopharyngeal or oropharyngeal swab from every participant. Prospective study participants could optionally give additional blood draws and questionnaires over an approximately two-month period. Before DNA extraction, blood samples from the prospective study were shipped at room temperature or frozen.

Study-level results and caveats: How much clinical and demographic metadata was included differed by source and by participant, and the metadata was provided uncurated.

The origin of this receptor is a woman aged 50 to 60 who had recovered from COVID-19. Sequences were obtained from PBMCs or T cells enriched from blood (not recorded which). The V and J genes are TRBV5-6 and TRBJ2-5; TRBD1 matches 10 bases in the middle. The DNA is TGTGCCAGCAGCCAGGGACAGGGGCGGGGGAAGACCCAGTACTTC. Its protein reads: CASSQGQGRGKTQYF.